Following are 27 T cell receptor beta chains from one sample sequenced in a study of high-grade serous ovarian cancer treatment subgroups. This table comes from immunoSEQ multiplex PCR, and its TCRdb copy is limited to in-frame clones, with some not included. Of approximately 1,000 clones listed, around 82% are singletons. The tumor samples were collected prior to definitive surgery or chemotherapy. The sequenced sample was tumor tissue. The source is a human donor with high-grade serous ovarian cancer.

The CDR3 DNA reads as TGTGCCAGTAGGCCGCTGGGTGGCCCCCAGCATTTT. This codes for CASRPLGGPQHF. The chain joins TRBV19 to TRBJ1-5; D remains unclear. V was shortened by 6 bases and J by 10 bases, with 13 bases between the two germline ends. The V gene's germline CDR1 is LNHDA and CDR2 SQIVND (reference sequence). The length of the CDR3 is 12 residues.

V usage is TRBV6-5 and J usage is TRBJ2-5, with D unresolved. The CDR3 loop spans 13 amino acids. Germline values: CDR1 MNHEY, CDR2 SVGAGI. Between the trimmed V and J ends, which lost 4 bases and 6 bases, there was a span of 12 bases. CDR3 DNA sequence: TGTGCCAGCAGTTCTACAGTGAGCCAGACCCAGTACTTC. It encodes CASSSTVSQTQYF.

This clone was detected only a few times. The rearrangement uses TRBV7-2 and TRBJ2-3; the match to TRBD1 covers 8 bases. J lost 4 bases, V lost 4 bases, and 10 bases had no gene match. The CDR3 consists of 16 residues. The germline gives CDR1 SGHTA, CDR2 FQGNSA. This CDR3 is CASSSGPDRASDTQYF. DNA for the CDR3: TGTGCCAGCAGCTCGGGCCCGGACAGGGCATCAGATACGCAGTATTTT.

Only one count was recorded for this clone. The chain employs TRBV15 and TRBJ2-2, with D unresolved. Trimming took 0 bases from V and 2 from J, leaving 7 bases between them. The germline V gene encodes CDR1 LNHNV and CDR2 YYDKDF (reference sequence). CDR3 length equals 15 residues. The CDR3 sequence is CATSRDNTNTGELFF. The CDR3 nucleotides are TGTGCCACCAGCAGAGATAACACCAACACCGGGGAGCTGTTTTTT.

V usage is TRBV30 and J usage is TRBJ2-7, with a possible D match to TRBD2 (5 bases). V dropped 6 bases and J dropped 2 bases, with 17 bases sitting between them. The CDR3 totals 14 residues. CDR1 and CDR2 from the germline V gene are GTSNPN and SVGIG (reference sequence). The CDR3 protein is CACSRLGGPYEQYF. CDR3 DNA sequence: TGTGCCTGTTCTCGGCTTGGAGGTCCCTACGAGCAGTACTTC.

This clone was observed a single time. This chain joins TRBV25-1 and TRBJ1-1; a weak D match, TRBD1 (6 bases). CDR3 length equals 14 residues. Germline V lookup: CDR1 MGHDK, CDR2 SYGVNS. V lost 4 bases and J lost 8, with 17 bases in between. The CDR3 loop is CASSVPGAGREAFF. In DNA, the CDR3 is TGTGCCAGCAGTGTTCCGGGGGCGGGTCGAGAAGCTTTCTTT.

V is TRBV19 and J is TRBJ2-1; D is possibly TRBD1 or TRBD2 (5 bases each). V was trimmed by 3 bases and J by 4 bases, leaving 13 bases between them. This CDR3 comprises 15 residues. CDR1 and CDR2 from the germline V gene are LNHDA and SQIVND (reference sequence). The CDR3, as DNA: TGTGCCAGTAGTATTGAGGGGATGCAGTACAATGAGCAGTTCTTC. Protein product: CASSIEGMQYNEQFF.

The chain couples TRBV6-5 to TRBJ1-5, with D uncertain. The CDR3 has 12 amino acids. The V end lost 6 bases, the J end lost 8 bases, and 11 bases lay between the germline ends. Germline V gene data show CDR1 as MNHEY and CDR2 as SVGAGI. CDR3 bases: TGTGCCAGCAGCCGACCCCTAGAGCCCCAGCATTTT. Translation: CASSRPLEPQHF.

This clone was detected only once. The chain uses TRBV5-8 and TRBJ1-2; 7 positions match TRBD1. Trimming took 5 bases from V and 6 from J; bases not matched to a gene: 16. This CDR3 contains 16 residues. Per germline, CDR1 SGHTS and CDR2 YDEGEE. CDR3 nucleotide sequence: TGTGCCAGCAGTCCGAGGGACAGTCCCTTCATAGATGGCTACACCTTC. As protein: CASSPRDSPFIDGYTF.

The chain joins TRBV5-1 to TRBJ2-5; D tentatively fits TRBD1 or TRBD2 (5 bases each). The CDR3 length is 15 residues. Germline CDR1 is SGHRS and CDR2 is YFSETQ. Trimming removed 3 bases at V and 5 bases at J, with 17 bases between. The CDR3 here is CASSSTGTNAETQYF. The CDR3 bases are TGCGCCAGCAGCTCAACCGGGACCAACGCGGAGACCCAGTACTTC.

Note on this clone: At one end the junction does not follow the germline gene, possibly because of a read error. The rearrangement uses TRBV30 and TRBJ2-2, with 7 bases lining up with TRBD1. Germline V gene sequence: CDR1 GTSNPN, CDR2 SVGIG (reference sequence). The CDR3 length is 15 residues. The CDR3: CAWSVPTGLAGEPFF. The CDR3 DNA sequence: TGTGCCTGGAGTGTCCCGACAGGGTTGGCCGGGGAGCCGTTTTTT.

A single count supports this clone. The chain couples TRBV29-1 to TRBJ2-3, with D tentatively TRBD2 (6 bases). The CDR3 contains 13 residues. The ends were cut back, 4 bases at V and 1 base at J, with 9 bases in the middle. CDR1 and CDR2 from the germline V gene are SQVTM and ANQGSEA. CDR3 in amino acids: CSVGPSGTDTQYF. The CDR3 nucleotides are TGCAGCGTTGGTCCTAGCGGCACAGATACGCAGTATTTT.

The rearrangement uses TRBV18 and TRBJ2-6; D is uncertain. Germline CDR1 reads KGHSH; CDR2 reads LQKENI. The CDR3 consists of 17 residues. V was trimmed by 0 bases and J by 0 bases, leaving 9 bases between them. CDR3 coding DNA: TGTGCCAGCTCACCACCCGGACGGAGCTCTGGGGCCAACGTCCTGACTTTC. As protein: CASSPPGRSSGANVLTF.

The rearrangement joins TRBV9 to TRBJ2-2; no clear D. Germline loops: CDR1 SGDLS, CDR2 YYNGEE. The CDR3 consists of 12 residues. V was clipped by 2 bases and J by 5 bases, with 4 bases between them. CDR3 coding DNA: TGTGCCAGCAGCGTTGGTACCGGGGAGCTGTTTTTT. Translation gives CASSVGTGELFF.

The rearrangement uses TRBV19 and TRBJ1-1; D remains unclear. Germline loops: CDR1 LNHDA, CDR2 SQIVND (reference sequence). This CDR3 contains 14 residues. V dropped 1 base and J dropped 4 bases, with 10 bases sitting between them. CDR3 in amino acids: CASSIVGLGTEAFF. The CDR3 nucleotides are TGTGCCAGTAGTATAGTTGGGTTAGGCACTGAAGCTTTCTTT.

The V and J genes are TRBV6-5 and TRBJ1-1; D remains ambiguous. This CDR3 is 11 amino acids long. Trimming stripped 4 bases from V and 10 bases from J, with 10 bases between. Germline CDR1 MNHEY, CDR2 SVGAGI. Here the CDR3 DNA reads TGTGCCAGCAGTTCCGGCGCTGGAGCTTTCTTT. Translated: CASSSGAGAFF.

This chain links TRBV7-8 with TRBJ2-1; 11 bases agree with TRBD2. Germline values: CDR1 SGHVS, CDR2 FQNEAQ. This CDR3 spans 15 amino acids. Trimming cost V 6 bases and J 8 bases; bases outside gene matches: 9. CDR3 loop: CASRKTSGAVDEQFF. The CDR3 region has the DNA TGTGCCAGCAGAAAGACTAGCGGGGCTGTGGATGAGCAGTTCTTC.

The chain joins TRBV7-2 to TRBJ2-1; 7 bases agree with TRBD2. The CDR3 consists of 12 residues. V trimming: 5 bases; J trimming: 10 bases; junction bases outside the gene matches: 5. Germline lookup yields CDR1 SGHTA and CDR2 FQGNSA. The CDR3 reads CASSLLGGEQFF. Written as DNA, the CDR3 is TGTGCCAGCAGCCTACTCGGGGGGGAGCAGTTCTTC. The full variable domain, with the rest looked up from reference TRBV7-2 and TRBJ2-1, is GAGVSQSPSNKVTEKGKDVELRCDPISGHTALYWYRQSLGQGLEFLIYFQGNSAPDKSGLPSDRFSAERTGGSVSTLTIQRTQQEDSAVYLCASSLLGGEQFFGPGTRLTVL.

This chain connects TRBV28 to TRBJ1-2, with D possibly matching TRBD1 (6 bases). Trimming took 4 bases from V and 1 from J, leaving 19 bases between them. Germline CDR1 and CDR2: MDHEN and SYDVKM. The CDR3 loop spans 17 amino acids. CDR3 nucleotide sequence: TGTGCCAGCAGTTCCCCACAGGGAGAGAAGGGTAACTATGGCTACACCTTC. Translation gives CASSSPQGEKGNYGYTF.

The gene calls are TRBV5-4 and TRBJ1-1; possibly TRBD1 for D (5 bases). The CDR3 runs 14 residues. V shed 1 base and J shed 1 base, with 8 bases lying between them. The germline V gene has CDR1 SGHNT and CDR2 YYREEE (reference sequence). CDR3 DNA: TGTGCCAGCAGCTTGTGGGGGGAGAACACTGAAGCTTTCTTT. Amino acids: CASSLWGENTEAFF.

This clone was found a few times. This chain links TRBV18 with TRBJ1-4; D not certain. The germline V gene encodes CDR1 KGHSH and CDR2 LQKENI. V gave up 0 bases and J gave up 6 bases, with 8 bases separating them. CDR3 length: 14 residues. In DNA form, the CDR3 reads TGTGCCAGCTCACCACCAGTTGGAGATGAAAAACTGTTTTTT. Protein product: CASSPPVGDEKLFF. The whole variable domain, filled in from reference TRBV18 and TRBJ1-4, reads NAGVMQNPRHLVRRRGQEARLRCSPMKGHSHVYWYRQLPEEGLKFMVYLQKENIIDESGMPKERFSAEFPKEGPSILRIQQVVRGDSAAYFCASSPPVGDEKLFFGSGTQLSVL.

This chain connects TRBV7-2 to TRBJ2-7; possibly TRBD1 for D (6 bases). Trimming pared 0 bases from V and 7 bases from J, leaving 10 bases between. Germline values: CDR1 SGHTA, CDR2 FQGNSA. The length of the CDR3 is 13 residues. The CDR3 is CASSLARGGEQYF. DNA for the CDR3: TGTGCCAGCAGCTTAGCGAGAGGGGGTGAGCAGTACTTC.

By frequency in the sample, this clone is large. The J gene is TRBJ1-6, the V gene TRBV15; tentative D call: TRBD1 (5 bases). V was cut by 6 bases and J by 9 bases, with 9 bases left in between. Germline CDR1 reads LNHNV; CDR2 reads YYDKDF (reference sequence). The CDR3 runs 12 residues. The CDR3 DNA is TGTGCCACCAGAGATGGGGGTTCACCCCTCCACTTT. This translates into CATRDGGSPLHF.

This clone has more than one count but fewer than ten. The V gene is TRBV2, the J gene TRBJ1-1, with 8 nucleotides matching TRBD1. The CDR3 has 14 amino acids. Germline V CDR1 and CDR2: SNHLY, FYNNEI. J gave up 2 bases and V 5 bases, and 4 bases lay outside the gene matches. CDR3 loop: CASSLDRVNTEAFF. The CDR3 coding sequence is TGTGCCAGCAGTTTGGACAGGGTAAACACTGAAGCTTTCTTT.

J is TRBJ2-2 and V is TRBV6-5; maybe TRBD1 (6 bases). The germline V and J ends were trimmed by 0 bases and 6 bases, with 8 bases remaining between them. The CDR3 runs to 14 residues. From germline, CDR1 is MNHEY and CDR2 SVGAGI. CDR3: CASSYSQGPGELFF. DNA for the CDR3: TGTGCCAGCAGTTACTCTCAGGGGCCCGGGGAGCTGTTTTTT.

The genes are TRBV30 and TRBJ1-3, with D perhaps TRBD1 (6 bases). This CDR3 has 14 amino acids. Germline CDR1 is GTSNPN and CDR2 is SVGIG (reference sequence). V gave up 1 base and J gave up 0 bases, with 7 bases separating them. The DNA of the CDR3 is TGTGCCTGGAGTGAGGGGGACTCTGGAAACACCATATATTTT. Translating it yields CAWSEGDSGNTIYF.

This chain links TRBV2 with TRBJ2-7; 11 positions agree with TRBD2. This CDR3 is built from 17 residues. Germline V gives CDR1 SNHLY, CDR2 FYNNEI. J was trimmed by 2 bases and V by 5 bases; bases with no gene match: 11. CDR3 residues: CASSSTSGGHRAYEQYF. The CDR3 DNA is TGTGCCAGCAGTTCCACTAGCGGGGGCCACCGAGCCTACGAGCAGTACTTC.